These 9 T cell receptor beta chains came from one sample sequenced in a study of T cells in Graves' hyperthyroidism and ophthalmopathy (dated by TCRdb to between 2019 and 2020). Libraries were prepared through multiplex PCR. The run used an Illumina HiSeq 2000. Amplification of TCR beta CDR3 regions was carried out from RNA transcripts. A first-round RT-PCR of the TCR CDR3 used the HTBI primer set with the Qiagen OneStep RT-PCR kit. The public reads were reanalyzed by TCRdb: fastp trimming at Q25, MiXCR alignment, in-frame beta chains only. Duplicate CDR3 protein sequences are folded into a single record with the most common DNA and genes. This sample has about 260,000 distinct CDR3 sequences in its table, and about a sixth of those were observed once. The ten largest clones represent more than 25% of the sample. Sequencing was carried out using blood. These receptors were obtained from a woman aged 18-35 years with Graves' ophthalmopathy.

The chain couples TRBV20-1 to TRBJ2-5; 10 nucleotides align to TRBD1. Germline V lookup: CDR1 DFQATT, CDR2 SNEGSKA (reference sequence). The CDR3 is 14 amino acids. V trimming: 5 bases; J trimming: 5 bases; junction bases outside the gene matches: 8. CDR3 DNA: TGCAGTGCTGGGACGGGGACAGGGGTGGAGACCCAGTACTTC. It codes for CSAGTGTGVETQYF.

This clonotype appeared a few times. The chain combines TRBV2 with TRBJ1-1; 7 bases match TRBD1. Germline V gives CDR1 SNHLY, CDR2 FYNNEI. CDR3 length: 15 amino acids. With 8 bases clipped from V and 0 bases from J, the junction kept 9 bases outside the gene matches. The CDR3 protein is CASRVGGRVNTEAFF. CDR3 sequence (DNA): TGTGCCAGCCGAGTAGGGGGCAGGGTGAACACTGAAGCTTTCTTT. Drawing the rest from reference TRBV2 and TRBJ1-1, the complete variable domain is EPEVTQTPSHQVTQMGQEVILRCVPISNHLYFYWYRQILGQKVEFLVSFYNNEISEKSEIFDDQFSVERPDGSNFTLKIRSTKLEDSAMYFCASRVGGRVNTEAFFGQGTRLTVV.

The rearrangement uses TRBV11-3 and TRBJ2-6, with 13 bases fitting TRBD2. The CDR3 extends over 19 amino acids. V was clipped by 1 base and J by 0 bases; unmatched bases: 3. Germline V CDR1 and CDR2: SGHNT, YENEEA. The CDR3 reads CASSLVRTSGSSGANVLTF. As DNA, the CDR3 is TGTGCCAGCAGCTTAGTACGGACTAGCGGGAGCTCTGGGGCCAACGTCCTGACTTTC.

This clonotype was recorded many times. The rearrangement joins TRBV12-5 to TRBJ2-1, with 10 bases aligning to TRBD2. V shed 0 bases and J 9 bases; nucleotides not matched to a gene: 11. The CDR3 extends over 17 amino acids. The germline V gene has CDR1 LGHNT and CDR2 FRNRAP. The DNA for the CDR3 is TGTGCTAGTGGTTTGGTACCCGTTTCTAGCGGGAGCTCTGAGCAGTTCTTC. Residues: CASGLVPVSSGSSEQFF.

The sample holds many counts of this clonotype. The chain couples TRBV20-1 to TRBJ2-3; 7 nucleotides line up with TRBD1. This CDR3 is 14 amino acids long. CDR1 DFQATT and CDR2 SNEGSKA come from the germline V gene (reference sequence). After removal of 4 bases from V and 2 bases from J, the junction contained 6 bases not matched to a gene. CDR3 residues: CSAMTGQNTDTQYF. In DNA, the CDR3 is TGCAGTGCTATGACGGGACAGAACACAGATACGCAGTATTTT.

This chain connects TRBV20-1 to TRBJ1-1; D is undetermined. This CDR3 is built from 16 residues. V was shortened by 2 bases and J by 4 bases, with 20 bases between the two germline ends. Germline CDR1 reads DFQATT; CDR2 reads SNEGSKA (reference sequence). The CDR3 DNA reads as TGCAGTGCTAGAATATGGAGAGGGCCGAGAGGCACTGAAGCTTTCTTT. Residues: CSARIWRGPRGTEAFF.

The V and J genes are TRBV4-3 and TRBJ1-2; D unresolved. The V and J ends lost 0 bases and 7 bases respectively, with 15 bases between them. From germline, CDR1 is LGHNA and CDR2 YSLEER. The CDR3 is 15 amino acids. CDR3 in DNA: TGCGCCAGCAGCCAAGAGGTTGGAGGGATGACTGGCTACACCTTC. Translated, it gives CASSQEVGGMTGYTF.

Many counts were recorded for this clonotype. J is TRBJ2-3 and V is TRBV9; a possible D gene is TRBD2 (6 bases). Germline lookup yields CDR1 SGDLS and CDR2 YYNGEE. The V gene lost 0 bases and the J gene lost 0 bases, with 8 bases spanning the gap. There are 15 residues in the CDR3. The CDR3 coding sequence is TGTGCCAGCAGCGTAGCTGCGGGGAGCACAGATACGCAGTATTTT. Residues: CASSVAAGSTDTQYF. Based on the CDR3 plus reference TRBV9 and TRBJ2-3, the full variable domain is DSGVTQTPKHLITATGQRVTLRCSPRSGDLSVYWYQQSLDQGLQFLIQYYNGEERAKGNILERFSAQQFPDLHSELNLSSLELGDSALYFCASSVAAGSTDTQYFGPGTRLTVL.

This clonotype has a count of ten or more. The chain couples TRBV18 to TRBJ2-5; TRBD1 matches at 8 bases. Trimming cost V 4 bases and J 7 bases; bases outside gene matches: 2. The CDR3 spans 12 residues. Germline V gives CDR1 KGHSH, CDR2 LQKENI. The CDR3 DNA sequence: TGTGCCAGCTCACTCGGACAGGGGACCCAGTACTTC. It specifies CASSLGQGTQYF.